This TCR beta chain is from a study of identical twins' blood T cells. TCRdb re-derived calls from the 5' RACE reads in MiXCR, one entry per CDR3 protein. The sample contains 350,000 to 450,000 distinct CDR3 sequences, 28% of which appear only once. The sample taken for sequencing was PBMCs. This receptor was obtained from a woman aged 18 to 55 in good health.

CDR3 sequence (DNA): TGCGCCAGCAGCTTCAGATGCGGACTATTTGCAACTAATGAAAAACTGTTTTTT. Encoded protein: CASSFRCGLFATNEKLFF. V gene TRBV5-1 combines with J gene TRBJ1-4; D gene uncertain. Trimming cost V 2 bases and J 0 bases, with 17 bases left between them. Per germline, CDR1 SGHRS and CDR2 YFSETQ. The CDR3 runs to 18 residues.